This T cell receptor (beta chain) was sequenced during a study of blood T cell repertoires in COVID-19. About the study: Sites across the United States, Italy and Spain contributed samples from acute and convalescent COVID-19. The analysed material was cDNA or gDNA that came from T cells, B-cell-depleted T cells, or PBMCs.

Trimming removed 5 bases from V and 4 bases from J; junction bases left unmatched: 8. Germline V CDR1 and CDR2: SEHNR, FQNEAQ (reference sequence). The CDR3 covers 16 residues. In the original analysis: Estimation of nucleated cell counts was performed using reference gene primer amplification. Clones were read by immunoSEQ multiplex PCR, and TCRdb kept only the in-frame ones, dropping some. V, J and clone size were drawn from that table, and D and trimming were deduced from the DNA. This sample yields some 50,000 clones, of which 65% to 90% are seen a single time; 28% belongs to the top ten. The chain combines TRBV7-9 with TRBJ2-2, with 9 nucleotides matching TRBD1. The TCR sequence derives from a human donor in a cohort sampled during active COVID-19. Sequencing was done on a sample of peripheral blood. Here the CDR3 reads CASSLPGQGGTGELFF. In DNA, the CDR3 is TGTGCCAGCAGCCTACCGGGACAGGGAGGCACCGGGGAGCTGTTTTTT.